Detailed here is one T cell receptor beta chain. The donors were in the roughly 110-subject validation cohort, distinct from the roughly 720-subject first cohort. The data were taken from a study of cytomegalovirus exposure and HLA in healthy donors. The protocol was immunoSEQ multiplex PCR, while the TCRdb copy is restricted to in-frame clones and leaves out a portion. The top ten clones hold roughly 6.7% of a sample with roughly 130,000 clones, about 90% of them seen once. The material sequenced was PBMCs. The receptor was isolated from a woman in her thirties in good health and CMV-seropositive.

This CDR3 is CASSPWGRTQAFF. CDR3 sequence (DNA): TGTGCCAGCAGCCCATGGGGCAGGACCCAGGCTTTCTTT. The chain couples TRBV5-6 to TRBJ1-1, with D perhaps matching TRBD1 (5 bases). This CDR3 spans 13 amino acids. CDR1 is SGHDT, CDR2 YYEEEE, per germline. V gave up 4 bases and J gave up 11 bases, with 18 bases separating them.